This T cell receptor (beta chain) was sequenced for a study of vaccination effects on CD4 cells after COVID-19. At the level of the study: Expansion with viral peptide pools was applied to antigen-specific CD4+ T cells by the ViraFEST assay prior to sequencing.

Method: immunoSEQ multiplex PCR; TCRdb's copy keeps in-frame clones and lacks some. The profile covers tens of thousands of clones, with 70% to 75% appearing a single time and approximately 15% taken by the ten largest. Comments on this clone: The target antigen is unknown.

Culture proceeded for approximately nine days, and CD4+ T cells were then isolated. Participants were given two doses of BNT162b2 or mRNA-1273 vaccine. The sequence came from a human donor who received a COVID-19 vaccine. Specimen: CD4+ T cells from PBMCs cultured without peptide, collected after COVID-19 vaccination.

Here the CDR3 reads CASSLEGLRSGANVLTF. The CDR3 coding sequence is TGTGCCAGCAGCTTAGAAGGGTTGCGCTCTGGGGCCAACGTCCTGACTTTC. This chain joins TRBV11-3 and TRBJ2-6; D gene unclear. The germline V gene has CDR1 SGHNT and CDR2 YENEEA. V was clipped by 0 bases and J by 0 bases, with 9 bases between them. CDR3 size: 17 residues.